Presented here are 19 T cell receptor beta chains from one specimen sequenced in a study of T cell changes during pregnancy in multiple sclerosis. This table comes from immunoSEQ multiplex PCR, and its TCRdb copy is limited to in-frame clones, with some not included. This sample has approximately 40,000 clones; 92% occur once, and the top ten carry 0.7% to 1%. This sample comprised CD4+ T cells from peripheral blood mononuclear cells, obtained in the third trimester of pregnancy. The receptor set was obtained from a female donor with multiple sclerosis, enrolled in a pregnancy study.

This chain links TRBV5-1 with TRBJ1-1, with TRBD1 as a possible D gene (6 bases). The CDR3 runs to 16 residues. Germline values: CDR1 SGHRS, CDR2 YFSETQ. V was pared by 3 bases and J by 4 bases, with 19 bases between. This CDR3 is CASSSRDGGLGTEAFF. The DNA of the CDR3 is TGCGCCAGCAGCTCAAGGGACGGGGGGCTGGGCACTGAAGCTTTCTTT.

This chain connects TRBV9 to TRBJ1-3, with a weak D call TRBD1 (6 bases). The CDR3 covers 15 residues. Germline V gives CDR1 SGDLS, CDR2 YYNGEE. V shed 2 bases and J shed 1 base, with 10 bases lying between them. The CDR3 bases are TGTGCCAGCAGCGTCCGAGGGACATCTGGAAACACCATATATTTT. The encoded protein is CASSVRGTSGNTIYF. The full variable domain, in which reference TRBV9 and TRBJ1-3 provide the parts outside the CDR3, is DSGVTQTPKHLITATGQRVTLRCSPRSGDLSVYWYQQSLDQGLQFLIQYYNGEERAKGNILERFSAQQFPDLHSELNLSSLELGDSALYFCASSVRGTSGNTIYFGEGSWLTVV.

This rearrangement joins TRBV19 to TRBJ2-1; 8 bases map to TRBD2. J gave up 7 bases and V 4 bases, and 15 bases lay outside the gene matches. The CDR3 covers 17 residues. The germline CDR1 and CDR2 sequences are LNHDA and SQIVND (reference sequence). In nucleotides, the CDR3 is TGTGCCAGTAGTAGACCCCGGGGGGGGATGGGTCAGAATGAGCAGTTCTTC. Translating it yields CASSRPRGGMGQNEQFF.

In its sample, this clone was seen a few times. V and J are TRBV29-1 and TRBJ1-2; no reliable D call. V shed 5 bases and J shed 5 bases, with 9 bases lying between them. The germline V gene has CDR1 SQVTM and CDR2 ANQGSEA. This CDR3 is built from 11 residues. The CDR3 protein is CSVSEFYGYTF. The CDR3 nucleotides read TGCAGCGTTAGTGAGTTTTATGGCTACACCTTC.

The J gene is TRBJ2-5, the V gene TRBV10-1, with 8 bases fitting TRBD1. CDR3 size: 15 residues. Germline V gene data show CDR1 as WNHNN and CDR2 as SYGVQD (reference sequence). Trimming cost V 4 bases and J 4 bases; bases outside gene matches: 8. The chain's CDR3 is CASSVGQGLGETQYF. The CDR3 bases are TGCGCCAGCAGTGTTGGACAGGGTTTGGGAGAGACCCAGTACTTC.

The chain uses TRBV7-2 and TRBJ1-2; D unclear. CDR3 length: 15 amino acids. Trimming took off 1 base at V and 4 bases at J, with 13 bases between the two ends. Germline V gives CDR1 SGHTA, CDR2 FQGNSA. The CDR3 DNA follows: TGTGCCAGCAGCTTAGACCGACTTGCCCTCTATGGCTACACCTTC. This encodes CASSLDRLALYGYTF.

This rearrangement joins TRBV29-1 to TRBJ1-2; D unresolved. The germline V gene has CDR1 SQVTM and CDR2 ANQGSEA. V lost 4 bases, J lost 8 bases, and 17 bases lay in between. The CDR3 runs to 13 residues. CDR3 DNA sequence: TGCAGCGTTGTCATCAGTGAAGGGAGGGGCTACACCTTC. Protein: CSVVISEGRGYTF.

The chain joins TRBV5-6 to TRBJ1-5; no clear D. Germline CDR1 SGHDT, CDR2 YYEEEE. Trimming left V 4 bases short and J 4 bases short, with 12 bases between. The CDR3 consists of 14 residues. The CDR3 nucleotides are TGTGCCAGCAGCCCTTCCGGGATAAATCAGCCCCAGCATTTT. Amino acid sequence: CASSPSGINQPQHF. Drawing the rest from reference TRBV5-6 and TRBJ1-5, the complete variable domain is DAGVTQSPTHLIKTRGQQVTLRCSPKSGHDTVSWYQQALGQGPQFIFQYYEEEERQRGNFPDRFSGHQFPNYSSELNVNALLLGDSALYLCASSPSGINQPQHFGDGTRLSIL.

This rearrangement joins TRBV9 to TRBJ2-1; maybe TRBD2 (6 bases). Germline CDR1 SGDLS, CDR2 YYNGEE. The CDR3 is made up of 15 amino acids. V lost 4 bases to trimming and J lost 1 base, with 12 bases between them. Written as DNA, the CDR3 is TGTGCCAGCAGCCCGGACGGAGGGTCCTACAATGAGCAGTTCTTC. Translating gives CASSPDGGSYNEQFF.

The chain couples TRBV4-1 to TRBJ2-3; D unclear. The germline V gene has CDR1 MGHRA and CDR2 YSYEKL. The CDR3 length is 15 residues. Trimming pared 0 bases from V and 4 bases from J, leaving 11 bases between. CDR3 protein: CASSQDRMMADTQYF. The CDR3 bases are TGCGCCAGCAGCCAAGATAGAATGATGGCAGATACGCAGTATTTT.

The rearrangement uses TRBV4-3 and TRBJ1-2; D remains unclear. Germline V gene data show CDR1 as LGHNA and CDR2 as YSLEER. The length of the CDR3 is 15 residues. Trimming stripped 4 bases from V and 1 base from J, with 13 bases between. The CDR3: CASSPQAAVNYGYTF. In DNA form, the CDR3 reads TGCGCCAGCAGCCCCCAAGCGGCAGTTAACTATGGCTACACCTTC.

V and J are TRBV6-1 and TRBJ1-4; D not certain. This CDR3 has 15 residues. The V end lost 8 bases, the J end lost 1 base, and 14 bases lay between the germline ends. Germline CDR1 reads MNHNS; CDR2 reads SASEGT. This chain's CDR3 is CASSTDGETNEKLFF. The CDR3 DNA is TGTGCCAGCTCAACAGACGGGGAAACTAATGAAAAACTGTTTTTT.

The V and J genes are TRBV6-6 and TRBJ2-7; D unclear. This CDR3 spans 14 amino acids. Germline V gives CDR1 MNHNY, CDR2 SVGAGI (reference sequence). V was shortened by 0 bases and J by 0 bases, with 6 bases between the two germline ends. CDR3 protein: CASSYSTASYEQYF. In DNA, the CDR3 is TGTGCCAGCAGTTACTCTACTGCCTCCTACGAGCAGTACTTC.

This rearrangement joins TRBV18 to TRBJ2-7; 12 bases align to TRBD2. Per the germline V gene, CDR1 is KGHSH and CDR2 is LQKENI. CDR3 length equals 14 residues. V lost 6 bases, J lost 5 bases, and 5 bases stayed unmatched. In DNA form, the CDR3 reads TGTGCCAGCTCTCCTAGCGGGAGGGATGACGAGCAGTACTTC. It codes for CASSPSGRDDEQYF.

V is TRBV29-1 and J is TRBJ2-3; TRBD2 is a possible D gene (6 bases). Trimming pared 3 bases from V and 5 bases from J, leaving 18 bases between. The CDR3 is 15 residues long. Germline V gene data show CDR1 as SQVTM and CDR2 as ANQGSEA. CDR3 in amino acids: CSVDGHGSSGDTQYF. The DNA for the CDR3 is TGCAGCGTTGATGGGCACGGGAGTTCTGGAGATACGCAGTATTTT.

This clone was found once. CDR3 coding DNA: TGTGCCAGCAGCCAGGGGGCAGGGGAGCTGTTTTTT. Translated, it gives CASSQGAGELFF. The chain recombines TRBV6-6 with TRBJ2-2; 8 bases are a match to TRBD1. Germline assignment: CDR1 MNHNY and CDR2 SVGAGI (reference sequence). The CDR3 spans 12 residues. V shed 6 bases, J shed 8 bases, and the junction held 2 bases outside the gene matches.

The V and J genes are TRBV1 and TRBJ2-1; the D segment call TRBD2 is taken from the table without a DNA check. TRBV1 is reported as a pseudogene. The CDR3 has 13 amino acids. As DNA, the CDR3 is TGCACCAGCAGCCAGAGGACTCACAATGAGCAGTTCTTC. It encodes CTSSQRTHNEQFF.

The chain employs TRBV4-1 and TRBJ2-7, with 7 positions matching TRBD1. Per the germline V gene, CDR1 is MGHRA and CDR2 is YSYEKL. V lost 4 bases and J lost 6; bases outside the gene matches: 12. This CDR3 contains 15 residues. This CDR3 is CASSLETGRGLEQYF. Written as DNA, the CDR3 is TGCGCCAGCAGCCTCGAAACGGGAAGGGGGCTCGAGCAGTACTTC.

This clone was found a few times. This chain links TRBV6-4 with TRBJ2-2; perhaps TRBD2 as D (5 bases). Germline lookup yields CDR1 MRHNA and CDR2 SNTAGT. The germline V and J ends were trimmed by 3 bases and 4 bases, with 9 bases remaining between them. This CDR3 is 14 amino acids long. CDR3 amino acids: CASSENSATGELFF. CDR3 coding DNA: TGTGCCAGCAGTGAGAATAGCGCCACCGGGGAGCTGTTTTTT.